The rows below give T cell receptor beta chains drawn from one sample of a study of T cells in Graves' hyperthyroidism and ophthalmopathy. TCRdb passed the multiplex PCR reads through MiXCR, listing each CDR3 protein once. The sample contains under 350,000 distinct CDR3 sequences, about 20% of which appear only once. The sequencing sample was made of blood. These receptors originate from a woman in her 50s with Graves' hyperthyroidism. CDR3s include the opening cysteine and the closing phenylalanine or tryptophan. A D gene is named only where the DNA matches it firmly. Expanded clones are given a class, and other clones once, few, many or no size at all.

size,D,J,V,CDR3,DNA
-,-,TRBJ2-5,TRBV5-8,CASSLEQNQETQYF,TGTGCCAGCAGCTTGGAACAGAATCAAGAGACCCAGTACTTC
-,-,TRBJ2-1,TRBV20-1,CSANGQTLGNEQFF,TGCAGTGCAAACGGACAAACGTTAGGGAATGAGCAGTTCTTC
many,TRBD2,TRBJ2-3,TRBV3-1,CASSQDLSGVEDTQYF,TGTGCCAGCAGCCAAGATCTAAGCGGGGTCGAAGATACGCAGTATTTT
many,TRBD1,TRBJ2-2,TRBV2,CASSSLTGMNTGELFF,TGTGCCAGCAGTTCTCTGACAGGGATGAACACCGGGGAGCTGTTTTTT
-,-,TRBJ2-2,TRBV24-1,CATSDLGVANTGELFF,TGTGCCACCAGTGATTTGGGAGTGGCGAACACCGGGGAGCTGTTTTTT
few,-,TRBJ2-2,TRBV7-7,CASSLDGLGTGELFF,TGTGCTAGCAGCTTAGACGGTCTGGGGACCGGGGAGCTGTTTTTT
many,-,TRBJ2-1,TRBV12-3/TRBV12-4,CASSRDANEQFF,TGTGCCAGCAGCCGGGATGCAAATGAGCAGTTCTTC
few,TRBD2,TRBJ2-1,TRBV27,CASSPRGSGGADEQFF,TGTGCCAGCAGCCCCCGCGGTAGCGGGGGGGCCGATGAGCAGTTCTTC
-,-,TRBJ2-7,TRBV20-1,CSARDQGHEQYF,TGCAGTGCTAGAGACCAGGGACACGAGCAGTACTTC
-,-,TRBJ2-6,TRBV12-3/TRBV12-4,CASSLSGAGTGANVLTF,TGTGCCAGCAGTTTATCGGGGGCGGGGACCGGGGCCAACGTCCTGACTTTC
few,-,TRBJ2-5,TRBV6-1,CASSSFGQSGETQYF,TGTGCCAGCAGTTCCTTTGGACAATCGGGAGAGACCCAGTACTTC
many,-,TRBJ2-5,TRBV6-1,CASSGSWGETQYF,TGTGCCAGCAGCGGCAGCTGGGGAGAGACCCAGTACTTC
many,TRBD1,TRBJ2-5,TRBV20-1,CSADRVQETQYF,TGCAGTGCCGACAGGGTCCAAGAGACCCAGTACTTC
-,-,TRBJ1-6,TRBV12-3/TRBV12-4,CASSLRSGVLRSPLHF,TGTGCCAGCAGTTTACGGTCAGGGGTTTTGCGATCACCCCTCCACTTT
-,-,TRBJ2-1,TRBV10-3,CAISEVVSHYNEQFF,TGTGCCATCAGTGAAGTAGTCTCTCACTACAATGAGCAGTTCTTC
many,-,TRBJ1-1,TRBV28,CASSPYRDTGTEAFF,TGTGCCAGCAGTCCGTACCGGGACACGGGGACTGAAGCTTTCTTT
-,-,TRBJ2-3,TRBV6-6,CASSYSLGDTDTQYF,TGTGCCAGCAGTTACTCGCTAGGCGACACAGATACGCAGTATTTT
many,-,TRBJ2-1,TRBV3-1,CASSQEEGHSYNEQFF,TGTGCCAGCAGCCAAGAAGAGGGGCACTCCTACAATGAGCAGTTCTTC
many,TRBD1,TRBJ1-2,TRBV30,CAWSVQGGYGYTF,TGTGCCTGGAGTGTCCAGGGGGGCTATGGCTACACCTTC
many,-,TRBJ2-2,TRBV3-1,CASSQVPVTGELFF,TGTGCCAGCAGCCAAGTTCCCGTCACCGGGGAGCTGTTTTTT
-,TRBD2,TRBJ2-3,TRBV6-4,CASRPTSGYTDTQYF,TGTGCCAGCAGGCCGACTAGCGGGTACACAGATACGCAGTATTTT
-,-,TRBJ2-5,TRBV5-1,CASSLEAGLETQYF,TGCGCCAGCAGCTTGGAGGCAGGATTAGAGACCCAGTACTTC
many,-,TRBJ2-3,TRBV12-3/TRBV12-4,CASSRLTDTQYF,TGTGCCAGCAGTAGATTAACAGATACGCAGTATTTT
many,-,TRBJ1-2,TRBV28,CASSLEGQGTYTF,TGTGCCAGCAGTTTAGAAGGGCAGGGAACCTACACCTTC
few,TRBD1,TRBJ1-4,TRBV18,CASTPEGTGDGEKLFF,TGTGCCAGCACACCAGAGGGGACAGGGGACGGTGAAAAACTGTTTTTT
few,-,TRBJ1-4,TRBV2,CASSVWTTNEKLFF,TGTGCCAGCAGTGTTTGGACGACTAATGAAAAACTGTTTTTT
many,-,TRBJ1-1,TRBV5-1,CASSLWASNTEAFF,TGCGCCAGCAGCTTGTGGGCAAGCAACACTGAAGCTTTCTTT
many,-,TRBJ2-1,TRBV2,CASSRLTVSYNEQFF,TGTGCCAGCAGCCGGTTGACAGTCTCCTACAATGAGCAGTTCTTC
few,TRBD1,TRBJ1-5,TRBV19,CASSMEHRGRPQHF,TGTGCCAGTAGTATGGAGCACAGGGGGCGGCCCCAGCATTTT
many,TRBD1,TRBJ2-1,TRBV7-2,CASSLGQGSYNEQFF,TGTGCCAGCAGCTTAGGACAGGGTTCCTACAATGAGCAGTTCTTC
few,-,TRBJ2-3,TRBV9,CASSVENGGTDTQYF,TGTGCCAGCAGCGTAGAGAATGGGGGCACAGATACGCAGTATTTT
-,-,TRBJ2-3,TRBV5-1,CASSQDFLLIDAQYF,TGCGCCAGCAGCCAAGATTTCCTTTTGATTGATGCGCAGTATTTT
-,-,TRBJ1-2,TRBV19,CASNPGYYGYTF,TGTGCCAGTAACCCAGGATACTATGGCTACACCTTC
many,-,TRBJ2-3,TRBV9,CASSPRVDTQYF,TGTGCCAGCAGTCCCAGGGTAGATACGCAGTATTTT
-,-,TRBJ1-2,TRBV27,CASSFSGAGYGYTF,TGTGCCAGCAGTTTCTCGGGGGCTGGCTATGGCTACACCTTC
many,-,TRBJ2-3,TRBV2,CASSGTWRSTDTQYF,TGTGCCAGCAGTGGGACTTGGAGGAGCACAGATACGCAGTATTTT
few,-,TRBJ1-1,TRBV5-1,CASSLGQGITEAFF,TGCGCCAGCAGCTTGGGCCAGGGGATCACTGAAGCTTTCTTT
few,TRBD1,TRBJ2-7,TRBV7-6,CASSLGQGFDEQYF,TGTGCCAGCAGCTTGGGACAGGGGTTCGACGAGCAGTACTTC
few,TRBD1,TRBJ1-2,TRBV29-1,CSDTGGRDYGYTF,TGCAGCGACACAGGGGGACGAGACTATGGCTACACCTTC
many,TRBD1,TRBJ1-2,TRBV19,CASSRNRDRGREGYGYTF,TGTGCCAGTAGCCGAAACCGGGACAGGGGGCGCGAGGGCTATGGCTACACCTTC
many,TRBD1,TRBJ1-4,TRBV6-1,CASRAQGAVEKLFF,TGTGCCAGCAGGGCACAGGGGGCGGTTGAAAAACTGTTTTTT